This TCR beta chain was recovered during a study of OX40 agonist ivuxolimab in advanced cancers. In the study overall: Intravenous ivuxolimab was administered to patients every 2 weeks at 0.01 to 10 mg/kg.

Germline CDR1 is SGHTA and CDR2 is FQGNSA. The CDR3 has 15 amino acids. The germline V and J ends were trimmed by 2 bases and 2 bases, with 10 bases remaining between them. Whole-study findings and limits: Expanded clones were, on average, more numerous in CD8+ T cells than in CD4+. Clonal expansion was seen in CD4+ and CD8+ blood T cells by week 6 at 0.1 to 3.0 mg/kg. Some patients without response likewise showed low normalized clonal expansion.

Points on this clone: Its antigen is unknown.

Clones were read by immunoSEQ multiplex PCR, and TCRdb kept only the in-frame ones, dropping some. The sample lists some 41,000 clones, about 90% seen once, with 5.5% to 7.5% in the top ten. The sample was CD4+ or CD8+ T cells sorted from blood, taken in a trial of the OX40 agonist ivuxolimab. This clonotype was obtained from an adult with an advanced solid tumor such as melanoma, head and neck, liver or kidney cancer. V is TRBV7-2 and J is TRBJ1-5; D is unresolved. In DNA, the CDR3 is TGTGCCAGCAGCTTATTCCATGGTGGCAATCAGCCCCAGCATTTT. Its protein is CASSLFHGGNQPQHF.